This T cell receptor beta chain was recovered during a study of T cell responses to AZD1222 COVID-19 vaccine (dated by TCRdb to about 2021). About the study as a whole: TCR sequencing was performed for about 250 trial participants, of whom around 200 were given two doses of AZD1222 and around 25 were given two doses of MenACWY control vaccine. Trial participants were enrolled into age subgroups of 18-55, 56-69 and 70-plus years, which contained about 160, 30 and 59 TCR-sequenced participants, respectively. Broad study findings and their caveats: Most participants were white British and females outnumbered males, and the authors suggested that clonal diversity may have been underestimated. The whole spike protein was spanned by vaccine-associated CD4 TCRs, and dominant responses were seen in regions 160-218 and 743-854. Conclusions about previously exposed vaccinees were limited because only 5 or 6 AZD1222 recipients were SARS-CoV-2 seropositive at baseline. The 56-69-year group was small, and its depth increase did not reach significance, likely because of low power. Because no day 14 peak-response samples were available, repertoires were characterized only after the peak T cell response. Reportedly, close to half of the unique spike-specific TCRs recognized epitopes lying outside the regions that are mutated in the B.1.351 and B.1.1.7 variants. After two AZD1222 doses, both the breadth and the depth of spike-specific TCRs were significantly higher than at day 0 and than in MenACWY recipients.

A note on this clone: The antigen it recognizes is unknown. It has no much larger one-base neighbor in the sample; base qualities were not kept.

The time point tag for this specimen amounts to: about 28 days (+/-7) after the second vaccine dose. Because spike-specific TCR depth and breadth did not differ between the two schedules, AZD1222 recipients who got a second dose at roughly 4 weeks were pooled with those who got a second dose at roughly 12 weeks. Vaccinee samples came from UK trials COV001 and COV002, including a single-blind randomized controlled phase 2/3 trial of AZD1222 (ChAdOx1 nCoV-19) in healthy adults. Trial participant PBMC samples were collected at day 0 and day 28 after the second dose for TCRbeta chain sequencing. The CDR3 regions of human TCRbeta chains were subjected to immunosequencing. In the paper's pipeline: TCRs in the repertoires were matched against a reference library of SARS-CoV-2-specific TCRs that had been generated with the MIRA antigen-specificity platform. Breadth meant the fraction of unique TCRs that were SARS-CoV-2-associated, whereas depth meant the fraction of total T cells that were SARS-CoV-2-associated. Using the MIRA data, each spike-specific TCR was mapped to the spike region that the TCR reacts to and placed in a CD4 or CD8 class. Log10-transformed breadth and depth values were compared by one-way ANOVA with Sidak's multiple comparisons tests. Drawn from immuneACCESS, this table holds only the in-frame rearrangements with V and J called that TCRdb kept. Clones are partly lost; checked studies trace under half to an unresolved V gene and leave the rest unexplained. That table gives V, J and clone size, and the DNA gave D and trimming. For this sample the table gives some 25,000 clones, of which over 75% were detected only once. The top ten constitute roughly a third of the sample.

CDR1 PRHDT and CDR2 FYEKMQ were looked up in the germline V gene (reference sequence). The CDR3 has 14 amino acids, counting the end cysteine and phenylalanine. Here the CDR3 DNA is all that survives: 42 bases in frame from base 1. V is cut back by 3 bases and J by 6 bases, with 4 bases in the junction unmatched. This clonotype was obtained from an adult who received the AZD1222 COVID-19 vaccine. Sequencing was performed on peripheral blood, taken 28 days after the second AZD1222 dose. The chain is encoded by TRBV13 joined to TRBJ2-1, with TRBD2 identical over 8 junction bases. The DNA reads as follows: TGTGCCAGCAGCTTCCACGGGACTAGCAATGAGCAGTTCTTC. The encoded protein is CASSFHGTSNEQFF. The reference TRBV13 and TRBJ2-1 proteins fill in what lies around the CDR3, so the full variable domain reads AAGVIQSPRHLIKEKRETATLKCYPIPRHDTVYWYQQGPGQDPQFLISFYEKMQSDKGSIPDRFSAQQFSDYHSELNMSSLELGDSALYFCASSFHGTSNEQFFGPGTRLTVL.